Listed here is a single T cell receptor beta chain. Sequencing was performed with immunoSEQ multiplex PCR; in TCRdb, only in-frame clones are kept and a portion is missing. This table holds 60,000 or so clones, roughly 89% found once. The sample originates from a study of technical replicates of blood from a few donors. The CDR3 spans 14 residues. With 8 bases clipped from V and 5 bases from J, the junction kept 7 bases outside the gene matches. Germline CDR1 MNHEY, CDR2 SVGAGI. The chain carries TRBV6-5 and TRBJ2-1, with 9 bases that match TRBD1. The specimen sequenced was PBMCs. This TCR was recovered from a human donor in good health. Some clones in this sample may be carry-over from other donors' samples. The CDR3 DNA is TGTGCCAGCGCAGTAACAGGGGGCCACAATGAGCAGTTCTTC. Amino acid sequence: CASAVTGGHNEQFF.